The 13 T cell receptor beta chains given below trace back to one sample, sequenced in a study of T cells in tuberculosis. TCRdb's table, derived via immunoSEQ multiplex PCR, lists solely in-frame clones and lacks some. The data show 45,000 or so clones, with around 96% seen just once and 3% to 4% held by the top ten. The source material was PBMCs. These receptors all stem from a donor aged 10-29 years with latent tuberculosis or without tuberculosis infection.

The chain combines TRBV7-2 with TRBJ1-2; possible D gene TRBD1, 5 bases. Germline V CDR1 and CDR2: SGHTA, FQGNSA. CDR3 size: 15 residues. Deletions cut 5 bases from V and 6 bases from J, with 19 bases between. The CDR3 bases are TGTGCCAGCAGCCAAACGTCGGGGGGGACTAATGGCTACACCTTC. It is translated as CASSQTSGGTNGYTF.

The rearrangement joins TRBV10-3 to TRBJ2-1, with 8 bases aligning to TRBD2. The junction had 8 bases not matched to a gene; V was cut back by 8 bases and J by 14 bases. The CDR3 is 11 amino acids. The germline gives CDR1 ENHRY, CDR2 SYGVKD. The CDR3 region has the DNA TGTGCCATCTCTAGCGGGCCCGTGAAGTTCTTC. Translated, it gives CAISSGPVKFF.

The gene calls are TRBV14 and TRBJ1-2, with a tentative D call TRBD1 (5 bases). CDR3 length: 16 amino acids. V shed 6 bases and J shed 4 bases, with 21 bases lying between them. CDR1 SGHDN and CDR2 FVKESK come from the germline V gene. The CDR3: CASSLIFQGLGYGYTF. In DNA, the CDR3 is TGTGCCAGCAGTCTAATATTCCAGGGACTCGGCTATGGCTACACCTTC.

Written as DNA, the CDR3 is TGTGCCAGCAGCTTATGGTCCGAGACAGGGGGAAGGGAGCAGTACTTC. Translating gives CASSLWSETGGREQYF. The chain uses TRBV7-9 and TRBJ2-7, with TRBD1 identical over 9 bases. This CDR3 is 16 amino acids long. The trim removed 2 bases at V and 7 bases at J, leaving 12 bases unmatched. Per germline, CDR1 SEHNR and CDR2 FQNEAQ (reference sequence).

This chain joins TRBV11-2 and TRBJ2-1; 8 bases align to TRBD2. J was trimmed by 0 bases and V by 6 bases; bases with no gene match: 7. CDR3 size: 16 residues. Germline V gene data show CDR1 as SGHAT and CDR2 as FQNNGV. CDR3 sequence (DNA): TGTGCCAGCAGTAGCGGGGTGTTCAGCTCCTACAATGAGCAGTTCTTC. This codes for CASSSGVFSSYNEQFF.

The chain carries TRBV5-4 and TRBJ1-4; TRBD1 might be the D (6 bases). Trimming removed 4 bases at V and 2 bases at J, with 12 bases between. This CDR3 is built from 15 residues. The germline V gene encodes CDR1 SGHNT and CDR2 YYREEE (reference sequence). The chain's CDR3 is CASSKGGGTNEKLFF. CDR3 nucleotides: TGTGCCAGCAGCAAAGGGGGGGGGACTAATGAAAAACTGTTTTTT.

The CDR3 here is CASSADSGVNNEQFF. Here the CDR3 DNA reads TGTGCCAGCAGCGCGGACAGTGGAGTCAACAATGAGCAGTTCTTC. This chain connects TRBV11-3 to TRBJ2-1; TRBD1 might be the D (6 bases). Germline V lookup: CDR1 SGHNT, CDR2 YENEEA. The CDR3 sequence is 15 residues long. The V gene lost 5 bases and the J gene lost 5 bases, with 16 bases spanning the gap.

This CDR3 is CACLDRASYEQYF. For the CDR3, the DNA is TGTGCCTGTCTGGACAGGGCCTCCTACGAGCAGTACTTC. The chain joins TRBV2 to TRBJ2-7; 8 positions agree with TRBD1. Losses at the gene ends were 11 bases for V and 0 bases for J; bases not matched to a gene: 6. The CDR3 loop spans 13 amino acids. The germline V gene has CDR1 SNHLY and CDR2 FYNNEI.

CDR3 region: CASSPSSSSGAFF. The DNA of the CDR3 is TGCGCCAGCAGCCCATCCTCGAGCTCGGGGGCTTTCTTT. This chain connects TRBV4-3 to TRBJ1-1; D is undetermined. The CDR3 runs 13 residues. The germline gives CDR1 LGHNA, CDR2 YSLEER. The V and J ends lost 4 bases and 11 bases respectively, with 17 bases between them.

The chain is built from TRBV7-2 and TRBJ1-6, with D tentatively TRBD1 (5 bases). Trimming shortened V by 1 base and J by 8 bases, and 12 bases separated the two germline ends. CDR3 length: 15 residues. Germline CDR1 SGHTA, CDR2 FQGNSA. CDR3 DNA sequence: TGTGCCAGCAGCTTAGTCTACAGGATGGATTCACCCCTCCACTTT. Translating gives CASSLVYRMDSPLHF.

This chain joins TRBV28 and TRBJ2-5, with a possible D match to TRBD1 (5 bases). This CDR3 has 16 residues. Deletions cut 6 bases from V and 0 bases from J, with 17 bases between. Germline V gene sequence: CDR1 MDHEN, CDR2 SYDVKM. In DNA form, the CDR3 reads TGTGCCAGCAGCGAAGGGGAAGGAGAATACCAAGAGACCCAGTACTTC. It codes for CASSEGEGEYQETQYF. The entire variable domain, with the rest obtained from reference TRBV28 and TRBJ2-5, is as follows: DVKVTQSSRYLVKRTGEKVFLECVQDMDHENMFWYRQDPGLGLRLIYFSYDVKMKEKGDIPEGYSVSREKKERFSLILESASTNQTSMYLCASSEGEGEYQETQYFGPGTRLLVL.

Here the CDR3 reads CASSLQGSLGYTF. In DNA, the CDR3 is TGTGCCAGCAGTTTGCAGGGGAGCCTTGGCTACACCTTC. The chain joins TRBV28 to TRBJ1-2, with D perhaps TRBD1 (6 bases). The CDR3 is 13 residues long. The V and J ends lost 3 bases and 7 bases respectively, with 12 bases between them. Germline V gene sequence: CDR1 MDHEN, CDR2 SYDVKM.

The chain links TRBV5-1 to TRBJ1-1; TRBD1 is a possible D gene (6 bases). Germline V gene sequence: CDR1 SGHRS, CDR2 YFSETQ. The V end lost 0 bases, the J end lost 5 bases, and 11 bases lay between the germline ends. The CDR3 runs to 14 residues. CDR3 amino acids: CASSLGQGQTEAFF. The CDR3 DNA is TGCGCCAGCAGCTTGGGTCAGGGGCAGACTGAAGCTTTCTTT.